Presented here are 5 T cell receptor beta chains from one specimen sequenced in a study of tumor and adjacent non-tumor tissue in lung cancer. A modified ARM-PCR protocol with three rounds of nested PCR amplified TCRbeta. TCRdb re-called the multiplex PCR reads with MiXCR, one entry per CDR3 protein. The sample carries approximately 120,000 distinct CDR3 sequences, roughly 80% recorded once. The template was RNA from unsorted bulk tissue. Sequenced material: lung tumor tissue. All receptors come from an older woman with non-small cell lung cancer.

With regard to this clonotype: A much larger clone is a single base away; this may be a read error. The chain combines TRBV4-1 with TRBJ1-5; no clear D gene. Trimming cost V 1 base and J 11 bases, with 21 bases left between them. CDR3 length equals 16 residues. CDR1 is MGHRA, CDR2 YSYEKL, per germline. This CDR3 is CASSQAPGIEMVAQHF. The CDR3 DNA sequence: TGCGCCAGCAGCCAAGCCCCTGGGATCGAGATGGTGGCCCAGCATTTT.

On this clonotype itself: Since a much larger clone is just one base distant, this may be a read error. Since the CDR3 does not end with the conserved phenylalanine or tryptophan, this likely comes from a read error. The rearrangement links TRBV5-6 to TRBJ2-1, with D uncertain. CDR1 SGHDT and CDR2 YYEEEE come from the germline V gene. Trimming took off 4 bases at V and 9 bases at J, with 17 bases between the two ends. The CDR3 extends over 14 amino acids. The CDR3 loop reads CASSVSHLVGEQFY. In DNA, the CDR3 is TGTGCCAGCAGCGTATCCCATCTTGTCGGTGAGCAGTTCTAC.

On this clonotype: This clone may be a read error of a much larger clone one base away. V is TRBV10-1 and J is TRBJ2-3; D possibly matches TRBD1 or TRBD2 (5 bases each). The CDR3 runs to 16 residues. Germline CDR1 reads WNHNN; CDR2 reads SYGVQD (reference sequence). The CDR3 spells CASRALGRASTDTQNF. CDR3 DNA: TGCGCCAGCAGGGCCCTCGGCAGGGCTAGCACAGATACGCAGAATTTT.

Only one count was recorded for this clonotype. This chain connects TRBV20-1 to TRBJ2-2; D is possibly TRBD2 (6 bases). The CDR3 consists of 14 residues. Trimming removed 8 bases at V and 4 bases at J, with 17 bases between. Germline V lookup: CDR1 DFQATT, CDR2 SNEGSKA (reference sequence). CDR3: CSIRRGRGTGELFF. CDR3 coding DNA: TGCAGTATTAGGAGGGGACGGGGCACCGGGGAGCTGTTTTTT.

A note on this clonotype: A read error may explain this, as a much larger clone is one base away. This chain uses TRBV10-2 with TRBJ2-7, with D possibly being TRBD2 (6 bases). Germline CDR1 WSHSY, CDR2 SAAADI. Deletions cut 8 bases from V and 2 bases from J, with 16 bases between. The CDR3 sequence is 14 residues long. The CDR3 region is CASLRDSSPYEQYF. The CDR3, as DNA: TGCGCCAGCCTTCGGGACTCATCGCCCTACGAGCAGTACTTC.